This T cell receptor (beta chain) emerged from a study of T cell repertoires in cytomegalovirus infection. TCRdb re-analysed the reads in MiXCR, keeping a single row per CDR3 protein. The profile shows a few hundred thousand distinct CDR3 sequences, approximately 40% of them singletons. In its sample, this clonotype was seen a few times. Antigen specificity is unknown. With 5 bases clipped from V and 3 bases from J, the junction kept 7 bases outside the gene matches. This CDR3 is 14 amino acids long. CDR1 MNHEY and CDR2 SMNVEV come from the germline V gene (reference sequence). The chain couples TRBV27 to TRBJ2-7; 7 nucleotides match TRBD2. The sequencing used cultured PBMCs, collected from culture after CMV antigen stimulation. The TCR originated in a human donor in good health (CMV status not recorded). Some clones in this sample may be carry-over from other donors' samples. The CDR3 region is CASSPGRGVYEQYF. In DNA form, the CDR3 reads TGTGCCAGCAGTCCAGGGAGGGGAGTCTACGAGCAGTACTTC.